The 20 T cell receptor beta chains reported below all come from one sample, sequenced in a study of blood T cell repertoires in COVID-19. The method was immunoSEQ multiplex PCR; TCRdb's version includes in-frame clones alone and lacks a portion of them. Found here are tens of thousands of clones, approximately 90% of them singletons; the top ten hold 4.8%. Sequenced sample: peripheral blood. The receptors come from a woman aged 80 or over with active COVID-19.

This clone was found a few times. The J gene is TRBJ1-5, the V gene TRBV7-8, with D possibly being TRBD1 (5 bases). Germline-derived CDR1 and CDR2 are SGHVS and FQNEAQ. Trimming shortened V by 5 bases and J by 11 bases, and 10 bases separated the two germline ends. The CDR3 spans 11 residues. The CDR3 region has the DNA TGTGCCAGCAGCCTCCGGGGGGCCCAGCATTTT. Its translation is CASSLRGAQHF.

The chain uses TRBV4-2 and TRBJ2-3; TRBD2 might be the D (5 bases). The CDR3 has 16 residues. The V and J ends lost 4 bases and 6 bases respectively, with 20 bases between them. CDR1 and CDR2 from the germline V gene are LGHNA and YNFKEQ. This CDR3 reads CASSPAWESTGDTQYF. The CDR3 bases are TGTGCCAGCAGCCCCGCGTGGGAGTCGACTGGGGATACGCAGTATTTT.

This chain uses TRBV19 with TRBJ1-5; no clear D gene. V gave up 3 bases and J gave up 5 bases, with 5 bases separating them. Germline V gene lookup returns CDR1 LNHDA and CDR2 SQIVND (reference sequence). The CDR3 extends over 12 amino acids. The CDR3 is CASSITDQPQHF. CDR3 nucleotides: TGTGCCAGTAGTATTACAGATCAGCCCCAGCATTTT.

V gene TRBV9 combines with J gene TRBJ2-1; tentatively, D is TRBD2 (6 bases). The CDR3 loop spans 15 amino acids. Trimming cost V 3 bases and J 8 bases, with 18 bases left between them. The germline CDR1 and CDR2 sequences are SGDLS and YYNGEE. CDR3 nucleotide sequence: TGTGCCAGCAGCGCACCATCGGAGGGCCTCGATGAGCAGTTCTTC. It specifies CASSAPSEGLDEQFF.

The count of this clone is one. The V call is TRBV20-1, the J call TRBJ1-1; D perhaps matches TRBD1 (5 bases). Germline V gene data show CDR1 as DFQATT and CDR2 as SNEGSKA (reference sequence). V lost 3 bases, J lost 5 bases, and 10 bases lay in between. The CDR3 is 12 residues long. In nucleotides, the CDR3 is TGCAGTGCTAGTCAGGGTAGAACTGAAGCTTTCTTT. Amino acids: CSASQGRTEAFF.

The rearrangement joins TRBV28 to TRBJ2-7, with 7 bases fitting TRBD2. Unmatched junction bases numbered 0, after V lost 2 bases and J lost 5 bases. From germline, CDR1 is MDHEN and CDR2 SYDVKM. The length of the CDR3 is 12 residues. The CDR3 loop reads CASSLAGDEQYF. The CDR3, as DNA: TGTGCCAGCAGTTTAGCGGGAGACGAGCAGTACTTC.

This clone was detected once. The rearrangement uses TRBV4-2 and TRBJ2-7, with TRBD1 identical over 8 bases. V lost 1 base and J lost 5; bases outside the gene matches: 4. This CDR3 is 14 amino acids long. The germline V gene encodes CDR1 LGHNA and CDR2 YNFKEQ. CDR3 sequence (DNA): TGTGCCAGCAGCCAAGCAGGGGGCGGCGACGAGCAGTACTTC. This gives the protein CASSQAGGGDEQYF.

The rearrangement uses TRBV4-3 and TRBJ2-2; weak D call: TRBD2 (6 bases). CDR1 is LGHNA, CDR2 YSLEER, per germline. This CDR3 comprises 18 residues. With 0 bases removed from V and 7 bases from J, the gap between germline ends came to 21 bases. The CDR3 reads CASSQDDPGVIGVGELFF. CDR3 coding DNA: TGCGCCAGCAGCCAAGACGATCCGGGAGTCATAGGAGTCGGGGAGCTGTTTTTT.

This CDR3 is CASSLSPGWQETQYF. Here the CDR3 DNA reads TGTGCCAGCAGTTTATCCCCAGGGTGGCAAGAGACCCAGTACTTC. This rearrangement joins TRBV28 to TRBJ2-5; D is perhaps TRBD1 (5 bases). The CDR3 loop spans 15 amino acids. Trimming left V 1 base short and J 2 bases short, with 11 bases between. In germline, CDR1 is MDHEN, CDR2 SYDVKM.

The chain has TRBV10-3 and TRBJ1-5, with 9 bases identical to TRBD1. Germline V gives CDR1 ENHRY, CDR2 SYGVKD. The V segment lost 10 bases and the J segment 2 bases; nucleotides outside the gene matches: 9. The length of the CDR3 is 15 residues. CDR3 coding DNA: TGTGCCAGCGCAAGACAGGGGGTAGGCAATCAGCCCCAGCATTTT. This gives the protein CASARQGVGNQPQHF.

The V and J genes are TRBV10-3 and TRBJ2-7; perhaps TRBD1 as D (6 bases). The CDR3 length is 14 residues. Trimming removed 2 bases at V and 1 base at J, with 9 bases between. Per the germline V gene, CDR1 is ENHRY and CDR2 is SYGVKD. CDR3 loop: CAISEAGVSYEQYF. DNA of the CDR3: TGTGCCATCAGTGAGGCAGGGGTATCCTACGAGCAGTACTTC.

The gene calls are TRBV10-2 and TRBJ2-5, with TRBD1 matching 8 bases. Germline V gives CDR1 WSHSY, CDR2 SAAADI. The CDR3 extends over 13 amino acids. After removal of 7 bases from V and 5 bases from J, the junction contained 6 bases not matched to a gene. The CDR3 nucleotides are TGCGCCAGCAACAGGGGGACTGGGGAGACCCAGTACTTC. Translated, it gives CASNRGTGETQYF.

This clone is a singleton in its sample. In DNA form, the CDR3 reads TGTGCCAGCAGCCAAGCGGTCTACAATGAGCAGTTCTTC. Translating gives CASSQAVYNEQFF. This chain connects TRBV3-1 (or the pseudogene TRBV3-2) to TRBJ2-1, with D uncertain. Between the trimmed V and J ends, which lost 1 base and 3 bases, there was a span of 4 bases. The germline gives CDR1 LGHDT, CDR2 YNNKEL (reference sequence). The CDR3 is made up of 13 amino acids.

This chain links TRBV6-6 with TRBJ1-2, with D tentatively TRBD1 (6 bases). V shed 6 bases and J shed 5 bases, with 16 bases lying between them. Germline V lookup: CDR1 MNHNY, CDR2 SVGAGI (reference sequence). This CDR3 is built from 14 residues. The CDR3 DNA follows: TGTGCCAGCAGGGATCCAGGGGAACTATATGGCTACACCTTC. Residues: CASRDPGELYGYTF.

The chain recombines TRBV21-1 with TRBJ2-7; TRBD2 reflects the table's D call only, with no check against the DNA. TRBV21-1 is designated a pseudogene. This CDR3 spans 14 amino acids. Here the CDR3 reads CASSSRLAAGEQYF. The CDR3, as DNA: TGTGCCAGCAGCAGCCGACTAGCGGCGGGAGAGCAGTACTTC.

The CDR3 DNA reads TGTGCCAGTAGCATACAGGACAGGGATAATGAAAAACTGTTTTTT. This codes for CASSIQDRDNEKLFF. The V gene is TRBV19, the J gene TRBJ1-4; 8 bases line up with TRBD1. The V gene's germline CDR1 is LNHDA and CDR2 SQIVND (reference sequence). V lost 6 bases and J lost 4; bases outside the gene matches: 7. CDR3 length: 15 amino acids.

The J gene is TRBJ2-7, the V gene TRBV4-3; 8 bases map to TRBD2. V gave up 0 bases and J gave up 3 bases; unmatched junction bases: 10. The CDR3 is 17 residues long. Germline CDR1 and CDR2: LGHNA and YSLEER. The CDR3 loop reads CASSQDIPTSGDYEQYF. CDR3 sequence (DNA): TGCGCCAGCAGCCAAGATATTCCTACTAGCGGTGACTACGAGCAGTACTTC.

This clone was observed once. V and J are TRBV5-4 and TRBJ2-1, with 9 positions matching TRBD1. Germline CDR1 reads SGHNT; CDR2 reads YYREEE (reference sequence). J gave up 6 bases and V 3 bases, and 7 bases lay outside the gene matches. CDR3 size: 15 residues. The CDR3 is CASSSRDRDLNEQFF. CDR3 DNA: TGTGCCAGCAGCTCCCGGGACAGGGACCTCAATGAGCAGTTCTTC.

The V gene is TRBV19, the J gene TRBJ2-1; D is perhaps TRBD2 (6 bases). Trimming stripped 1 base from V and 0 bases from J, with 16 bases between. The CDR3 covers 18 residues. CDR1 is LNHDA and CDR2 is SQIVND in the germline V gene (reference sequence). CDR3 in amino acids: CASSIVWDFTSSYNEQFF. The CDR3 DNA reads TGTGCCAGTAGTATAGTATGGGACTTTACCAGCTCCTACAATGAGCAGTTCTTC.

The CDR3 loop is CASSKGQADTQYF. CDR3 sequence (DNA): TGTGCCAGCAGCAAAGGTCAGGCAGATACGCAGTATTTT. The chain combines TRBV21-1 with TRBJ2-3; TRBD1 is the table's D call, not checked against the DNA. TRBV21-1 is assigned pseudogene status. The length of the CDR3 is 13 residues.